These T cell receptor beta chains were read from a single sample in a study of blood T cell repertoires in COVID-19. The method was immunoSEQ multiplex PCR; TCRdb's version includes in-frame clones alone and lacks a portion of them. The sample holds 40,000 to 55,000 clones, more than 80% seen once. Sequenced material: peripheral blood. These receptors all stem from a man aged 40-55 years with acute or convalescent COVID-19. The CDR3 runs from the conserved cysteine through the conserved F or W. A D gene is named only where the DNA matches it firmly. Some rows mark clone size as missing; the rest say once, few, many or name a class of expanded clone.

D gene | clone size | J gene | V gene | CDR3 length | CDR3 DNA | CDR3 protein
TRBD1 | NA | TRBJ1-6 | TRBV2 | 13 | TGTGCCAGCAGTCGGGACAGTCACTCACCCCTCCACTTT | CASSRDSHSPLHF
NA | NA | TRBJ2-7 | TRBV3-1/TRBV3-2 | 12 | TGTGCCAGCAGAGGTCAGCGCTACGAGCAGTACTTC | CASRGQRYEQYF
NA | NA | TRBJ1-1 | TRBV30 | 13 | TGTGCCTGGAGTGTACATGGAAGCGGTGAAGCTTTCTTT | CAWSVHGSGEAFF
NA | NA | TRBJ1-4 | TRBV27 | 14 | TGTGCCAGCAGTTTATCGATAACAGGGGAAAAACTGTTTTTT | CASSLSITGEKLFF
NA | NA | TRBJ1-1 | TRBV30 | 13 | TGTGCCTGGAGTGCGGACCCGGAGGGAGTAGCTTTCTTT | CAWSADPEGVAFF
NA | NA | TRBJ1-6 | TRBV11-2 | 14 | TGTGCCAGCCGCGAGGCGTTTGGGAATTCACCCCTCCACTTT | CASREAFGNSPLHF
NA | NA | TRBJ2-1 | TRBV7-2 | 16 | TGTGCCAGCAGCCGGATTATATCGGGCTCCTACAATGAGCAGTTCTTC | CASSRIISGSYNEQFF
NA | NA | TRBJ2-1 | TRBV6-1 | 15 | TGTGCCAGCAGTGAAGCGAGGGAGATTAGACACGAGCAGTTCTTC | CASSEAREIRHEQFF
TRBD1 | NA | TRBJ1-1 | TRBV10-3 | 16 | TGTGCCATCAGTGCCCGACAGGGGGCAGAGGGGACTGAAGCTTTCTTT | CAISARQGAEGTEAFF
TRBD1 | NA | TRBJ1-6 | TRBV6-1 | 17 | TGTGCCAGCAGTGATGTTTTGACAGGGGGCGCGAGGTCACCCCTCCACTTT | CASSDVLTGGARSPLHF
TRBD1 | NA | TRBJ2-2 | TRBV24-1 | 16 | TGTGCCACCAGTGACACAGGACAGGGCGGTACCGGGGAGCTGTTTTTT | CATSDTGQGGTGELFF
NA | NA | TRBJ1-2 | TRBV7-9 | 13 | TGTGCCAGCAGCGAAGGACAGATTAATGGCTACACCTTC | CASSEGQINGYTF
NA | NA | TRBJ1-1 | TRBV18 | 14 | TGTGCCAGCTCACCAGACAGGAAGAACACTGAAGCTTTCTTT | CASSPDRKNTEAFF
NA | NA | TRBJ1-1 | TRBV6-5 | 15 | TGTGCCAGCAGTTACTCAGGGGGATGGGACACTGAAGCTTTCTTT | CASSYSGGWDTEAFF
NA | NA | TRBJ1-2 | TRBV7-2 | 15 | TGTGCCAGCAGCTTAGATTCAGGGGTAAAAAGTGGCTACACCTTC | CASSLDSGVKSGYTF
NA | NA | TRBJ2-1 | TRBV5-1 | 15 | TGCGCCAGCAGCTCCGACAATATAGTCGACAATGAGCAGTTCTTC | CASSSDNIVDNEQFF
TRBD2 | few | TRBJ2-3 | TRBV30 | 19 | TGTGCCTGGAACCCCCCTCATTTGGAACTAGCGGGATCCACAGATACGCAGTATTTT | CAWNPPHLELAGSTDTQYF
NA | NA | TRBJ1-1 | TRBV3-1/TRBV3-2 | 13 | TGTGCCAGCAGCCTAGGACAGCACACTGAAGCTTTCTTT | CASSLGQHTEAFF
TRBD2 | NA | TRBJ2-1 | TRBV5-4 | 18 | TGTGCCAGCAGCCCTGGGACTAGCGGGGGGGCCGGATACAATGAGCAGTTCTTC | CASSPGTSGGAGYNEQFF
NA | NA | TRBJ1-1 | TRBV6-5 | 15 | TGTGCCAGCAGTTACGGAGAAGGGGTTGGGACTGAAGCTTTCTTT | CASSYGEGVGTEAFF
TRBD2 | NA | TRBJ2-5 | TRBV7-9 | 18 | TGTGCCAGCAGCTTAGGGGGGGGGACTAGCGGCCCCCGGGAGACCCAGTACTTC | CASSLGGGTSGPRETQYF
NA | NA | TRBJ1-1 | TRBV28 | 15 | TGTGCCAGCAGTCTCACCACCGGGACATCCACTGAAGCTTTCTTT | CASSLTTGTSTEAFF
TRBD2 | NA | TRBJ2-5 | TRBV9 | 14 | TGTGCCAGCGGGGGGGGTACCTCCGGGGAGACCCAGTACTTC | CASGGGTSGETQYF
TRBD1 | few | TRBJ1-4 | TRBV3-1/TRBV3-2 | 16 | TGTGCCAGCAGCCCCCGTGGGACAGCAACTAATGAAAAACTGTTTTTT | CASSPRGTATNEKLFF
NA | NA | TRBJ1-5 | TRBV18 | 14 | TGTGCCAGCTCCCTTGGGCTGCAGTTGCAGCCCCAGCATTTT | CASSLGLQLQPQHF
NA | once | TRBJ1-6 | TRBV2 | 14 | TGTGCCAGCAGTGAAAGCGGAGAGAATTCACCCCTCCACTTT | CASSESGENSPLHF
NA | NA | TRBJ1-3 | TRBV5-1 | 15 | TGCGCCAGCAGCTTGGCGAGCGCTGGTGGAAACACCATATATTTT | CASSLASAGGNTIYF
NA | NA | TRBJ1-5 | TRBV15 | 13 | TGTGCCACCAGCAGAGATACCGGGCAGCCCCAGCATTTT | CATSRDTGQPQHF
NA | NA | TRBJ2-7 | TRBV27 | 15 | TGTGCCAGCAGTTTAGGGCTAGGGGGACGGTACGAGCAGTACTTC | CASSLGLGGRYEQYF
TRBD1 | few | TRBJ2-4 | TRBV6-6 | 16 | TGTGCCAGCAGTCGACAGGGTGGGTCCGGCAAAAACATTCAGTACTTC | CASSRQGGSGKNIQYF
NA | NA | TRBJ1-6 | TRBV2 | 12 | TGTGCCAGACAGGGTGGTAATTCACCCCTCCACTTT | CARQGGNSPLHF
TRBD2 | NA | TRBJ2-2 | TRBV5-4 | 15 | TGTGCCAGCGGGAGCGGGGGGGTGAACACCGGGGAGCTGTTTTTT | CASGSGGVNTGELFF
NA | once | TRBJ2-3 | TRBV9 | 15 | TGTGCCAGCAGCGTAGTTCGCGGGAGCACAGATACGCAGTATTTT | CASSVVRGSTDTQYF
TRBD1 | NA | TRBJ1-2 | TRBV2 | 13 | TGTGCCAGCAGAGGGGGACAGACGTATGGCTACACCTTC | CASRGGQTYGYTF
TRBD1 | NA | TRBJ1-1 | TRBV6-6 | 12 | TGTGCCAGCAGCAGGGACAGTCCTGAAGCTTTCTTT | CASSRDSPEAFF
TRBD2 | NA | TRBJ2-2 | TRBV6-6 | 13 | TGTGCCAGCAGACCTGGGAGGGACGGGGAGCTGTTTTTT | CASRPGRDGELFF
TRBD1 | NA | TRBJ2-2 | TRBV19 | 18 | TGTGCCAGTAGTATATTCGGGACAGGGGGCGTAGGCACCGGGGAGCTGTTTTTT | CASSIFGTGGVGTGELFF
NA | NA | TRBJ2-3 | TRBV6-5 | 11 | TGTGCCAGCAGGGACAGAGATACGCAGTATTTT | CASRDRDTQYF
NA | NA | TRBJ1-1 | TRBV7-9 | 15 | TGTGCCAGCAGTGTAATGGGGGGTAAGAACACTGAAGCTTTCTTT | CASSVMGGKNTEAFF
NA | NA | TRBJ1-5 | TRBV7-2 | 16 | TGTGCCAGCAGCCCTAGAGGCGGTGCCCAGAATCAGCCCCAGCATTTT | CASSPRGGAQNQPQHF
TRBD2 | NA | TRBJ2-7 | TRBV30 | 16 | TGTGCCTGGAGAGGGACTAGCGGGAGGTCCTCCTACGAGCAGTACTTC | CAWRGTSGRSSYEQYF
NA | NA | TRBJ1-1 | TRBV18 | 14 | TGTGCCAGCTCACAGAGTAGAGGAAACACTGAAGCTTTCTTT | CASSQSRGNTEAFF
NA | NA | TRBJ1-1 | TRBV18 | 12 | TGTGCCAGCTCCTACAGGAGCACTGAAGCTTTCTTT | CASSYRSTEAFF
NA | NA | TRBJ1-1 | TRBV19 | 14 | TGTGCCAGTAGTCCGTGGACACGACCGTCTGAAGCTTTCTTT | CASSPWTRPSEAFF
NA | few | TRBJ1-5 | TRBV7-8 | 13 | TGTGCCGCTGCCAACAATAGCAATCAGCCCCAGCATTTT | CAAANNSNQPQHF
NA | once | TRBJ1-3 | TRBV12-3/TRBV12-4 | 13 | TGTGCCAGCAGCAGACAGCAAGGAAACACCATATATTTT | CASSRQQGNTIYF
TRBD1 | NA | TRBJ1-1 | TRBV30 | 14 | TGTGCCTGGACCCCGGGACAGGGTAAGACTGAAGCTTTCTTT | CAWTPGQGKTEAFF
TRBD1 | NA | TRBJ1-5 | TRBV6-5 | 14 | TGTGCCAGCAGCTACGACAGGGGCAATCAGCCCCAGCATTTT | CASSYDRGNQPQHF
NA | NA | TRBJ1-2 | TRBV19 | 15 | TGTGCCAGTAGTATTTTAGACAGCGGGGCCTATGGCTACACCTTC | CASSILDSGAYGYTF
NA | NA | TRBJ2-6 | TRBV11-2 | 15 | TGTGCCAGCAGCGTCGACGGGTCTGGGGCCAACGTCCTGACTTTC | CASSVDGSGANVLTF
TRBD2 | NA | TRBJ2-1 | TRBV27 | 20 | TGTGCCAGCAGTATACGCCGGGACTATGTATTGACGAGCTCCTACAATGAGCAGTTCTTC | CASSIRRDYVLTSSYNEQFF
NA | NA | TRBJ2-2 | TRBV7-6 | 18 | TGTGCCAGCAGCTTAGTACGTCAGGGCGGCGCGAACACCGGGGAGCTGTTTTTT | CASSLVRQGGANTGELFF
NA | NA | TRBJ1-1 | TRBV15 | 14 | TGTGCTACAAGTGGTGGAGGAGACTACACTGAAGCTTTCTTT | CATSGGGDYTEAFF